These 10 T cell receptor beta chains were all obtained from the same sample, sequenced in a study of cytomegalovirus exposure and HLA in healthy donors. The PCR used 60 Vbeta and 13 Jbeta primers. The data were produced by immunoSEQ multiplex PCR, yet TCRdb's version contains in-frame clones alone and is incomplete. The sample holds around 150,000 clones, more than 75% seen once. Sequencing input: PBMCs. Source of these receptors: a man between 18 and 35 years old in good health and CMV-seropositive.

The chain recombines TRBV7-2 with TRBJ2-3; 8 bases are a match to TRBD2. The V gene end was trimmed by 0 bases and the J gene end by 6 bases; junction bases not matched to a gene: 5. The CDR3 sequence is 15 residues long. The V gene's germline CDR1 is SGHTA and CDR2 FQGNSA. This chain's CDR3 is CASSLARAGVDTQYF. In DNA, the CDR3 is TGTGCCAGCAGCTTAGCTCGAGCGGGGGTGGATACGCAGTATTTT.

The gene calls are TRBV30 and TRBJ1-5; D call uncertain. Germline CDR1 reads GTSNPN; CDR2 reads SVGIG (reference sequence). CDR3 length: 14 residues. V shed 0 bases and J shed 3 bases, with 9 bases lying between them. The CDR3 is CAWSVSQDNQPQHF. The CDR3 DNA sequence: TGTGCCTGGAGTGTCTCACAAGACAATCAGCCCCAGCATTTT.

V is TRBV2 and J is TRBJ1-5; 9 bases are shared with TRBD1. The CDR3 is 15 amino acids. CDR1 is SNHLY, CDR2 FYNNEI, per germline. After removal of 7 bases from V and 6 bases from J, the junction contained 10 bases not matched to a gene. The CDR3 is CASKQGQGQSQPQHF. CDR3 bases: TGTGCCAGCAAACAGGGACAGGGTCAAAGTCAGCCCCAGCATTTT.

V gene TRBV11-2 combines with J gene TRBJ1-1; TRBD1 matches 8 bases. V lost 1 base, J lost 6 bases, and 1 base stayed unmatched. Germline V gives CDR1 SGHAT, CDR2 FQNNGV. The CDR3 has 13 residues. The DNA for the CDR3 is TGTGCCAGCAGCTTAGCAGGGGGCCCTGAAGCTTTCTTT. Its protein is CASSLAGGPEAFF.

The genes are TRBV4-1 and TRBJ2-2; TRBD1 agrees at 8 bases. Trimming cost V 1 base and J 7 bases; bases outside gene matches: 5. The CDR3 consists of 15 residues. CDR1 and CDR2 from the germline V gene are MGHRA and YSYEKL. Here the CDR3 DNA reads TGCGCCAGCAGCCAAGTTCCACAGGGGGACGGGGAGCTGTTTTTT. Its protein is CASSQVPQGDGELFF.

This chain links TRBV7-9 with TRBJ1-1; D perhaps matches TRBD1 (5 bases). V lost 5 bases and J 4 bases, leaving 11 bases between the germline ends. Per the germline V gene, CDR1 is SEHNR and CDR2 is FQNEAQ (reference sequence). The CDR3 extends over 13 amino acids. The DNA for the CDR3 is TGTGCCAGCAGCATAAGGGGTAGCACTGAAGCTTTCTTT. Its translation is CASSIRGSTEAFF.

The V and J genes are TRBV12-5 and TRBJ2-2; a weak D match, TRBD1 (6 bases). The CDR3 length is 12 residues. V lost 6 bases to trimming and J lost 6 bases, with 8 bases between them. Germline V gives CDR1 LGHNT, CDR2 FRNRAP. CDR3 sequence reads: CASGQGPGELFF. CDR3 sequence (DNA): TGTGCTAGTGGACAGGGCCCCGGGGAGCTGTTTTTT.

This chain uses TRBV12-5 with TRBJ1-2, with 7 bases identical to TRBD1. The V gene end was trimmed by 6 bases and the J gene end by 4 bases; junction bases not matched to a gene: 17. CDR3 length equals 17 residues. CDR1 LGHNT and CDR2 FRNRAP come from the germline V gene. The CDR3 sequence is CASGPNPGQTFTYGYTF. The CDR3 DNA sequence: TGTGCTAGTGGCCCCAATCCGGGACAGACCTTTACCTATGGCTACACCTTC.

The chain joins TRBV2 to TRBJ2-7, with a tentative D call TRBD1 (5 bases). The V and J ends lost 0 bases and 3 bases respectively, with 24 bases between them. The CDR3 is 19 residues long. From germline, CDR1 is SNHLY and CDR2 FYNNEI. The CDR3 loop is CASSEAQVLASGRDYEQYF. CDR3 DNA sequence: TGTGCCAGCAGTGAAGCGCAAGTTCTCGCATCCGGCAGGGACTACGAGCAGTACTTC. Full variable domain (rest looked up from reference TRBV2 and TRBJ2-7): EPEVTQTPSHQVTQMGQEVILRCVPISNHLYFYWYRQILGQKVEFLVSFYNNEISEKSEIFDDQFSVERPDGSNFTLKIRSTKLEDSAMYFCASSEAQVLASGRDYEQYFGPGTRLTVT.

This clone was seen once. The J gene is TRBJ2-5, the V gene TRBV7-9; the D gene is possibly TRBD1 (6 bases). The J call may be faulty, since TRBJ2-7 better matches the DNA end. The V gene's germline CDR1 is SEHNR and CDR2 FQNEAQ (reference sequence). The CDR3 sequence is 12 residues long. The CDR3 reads CASSLRTDEQYF. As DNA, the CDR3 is TGTGCCAGCAGCCTACGGACAGACGAGCAGTACTTC.